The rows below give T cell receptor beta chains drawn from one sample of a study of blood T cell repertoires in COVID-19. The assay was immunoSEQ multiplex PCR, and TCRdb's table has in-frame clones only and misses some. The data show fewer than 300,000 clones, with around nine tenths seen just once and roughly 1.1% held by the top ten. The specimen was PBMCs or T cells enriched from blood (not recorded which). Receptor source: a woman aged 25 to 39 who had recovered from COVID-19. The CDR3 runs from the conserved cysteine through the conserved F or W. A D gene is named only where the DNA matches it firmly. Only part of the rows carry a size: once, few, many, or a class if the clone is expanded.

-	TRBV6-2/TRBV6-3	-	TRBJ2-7	TGTGCCAGCAGTTACGGTGCGAGCTCCTACGAGCAGTACTTC	CASSYGASSYEQYF
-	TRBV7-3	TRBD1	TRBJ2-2	TGTGCCAGCAGCCCCCAGGGGGCGAGAACCGGGGAGCTGTTTTTT	CASSPQGARTGELFF
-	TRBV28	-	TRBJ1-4	TGTGCCAGCAGTGGGGGGACGGAAGTAGGTGAAAAACTGTTTTTT	CASSGGTEVGEKLFF
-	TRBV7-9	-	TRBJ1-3	TGTGCCAGCAGCCCGAACGGTCTCTCTGGAAACACCATATATTTT	CASSPNGLSGNTIYF
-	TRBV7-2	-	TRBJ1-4	TGTGCCAGCAGCTTCGGTGGGCTTAATGAAAAACTGTTTTTT	CASSFGGLNEKLFF
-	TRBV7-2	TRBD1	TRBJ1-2	TGTGCCAGCAGCTTATCGACAGGGCCGTTGAGCTACACCTTC	CASSLSTGPLSYTF
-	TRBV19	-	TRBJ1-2	TGTGCCAGTAGTGGATCAGGGGCGGACTATGGCTACACCTTC	CASSGSGADYGYTF
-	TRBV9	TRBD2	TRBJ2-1	TGTGCCAGCAGCGTCTGGGGACTAGCTAACGACAATGAGCAGTTCTTC	CASSVWGLANDNEQFF
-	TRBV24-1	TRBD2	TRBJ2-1	TGTGCCACCAGTGGACAGCGGGAGGGCATGGATGAGCAGTTCTTC	CATSGQREGMDEQFF
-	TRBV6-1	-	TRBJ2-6	TGTGCCAGCAGTGAATCGGGGACAACCTACTCTGGGGCCAACGTCCTGACTTTC	CASSESGTTYSGANVLTF
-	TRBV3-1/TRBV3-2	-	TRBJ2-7	TGTGCCAGCAGCCTTCGATTCAGCGGCCACGAGCAGTACTTC	CASSLRFSGHEQYF
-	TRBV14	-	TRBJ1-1	TGTGCCAGCAGCTCTAGTATACTCAACACTGAAGCTTTCTTT	CASSSSILNTEAFF
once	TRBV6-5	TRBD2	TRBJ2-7	TGTGCCAGCATGGAGACTAGCGGGATCAACGAGCAGTACTTC	CASMETSGINEQYF
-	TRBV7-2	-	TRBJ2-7	TGTGCCAGCAGCTTATTGGGCCAGGTCAAGGAGCAGTACTTC	CASSLLGQVKEQYF
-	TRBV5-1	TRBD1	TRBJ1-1	TGCGCCAGCAGCGCGGACAGGGTTTTCAGGACTGAAGCTTTCTTT	CASSADRVFRTEAFF
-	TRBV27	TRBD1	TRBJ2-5	TGTGCCAGCAAACAGGGGACAGGGTTCCAAGAGACCCAGTACTTC	CASKQGTGFQETQYF
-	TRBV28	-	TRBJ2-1	TGTGCCAGCGGAGCGGACAATGAGCAGTTCTTC	CASGADNEQFF
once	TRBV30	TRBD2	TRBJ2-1	TGTGCCTGGAGTGTATTGCTAGCGGGAGCGAATGAGCAGTTCTTC	CAWSVLLAGANEQFF
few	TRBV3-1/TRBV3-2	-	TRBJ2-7	TGTGCCAGCAGCCAAGGCGGGACCTACGAGCAGTACTTC	CASSQGGTYEQYF
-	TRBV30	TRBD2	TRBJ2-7	TGTGCCTGGAGTGTTGGGGAGGGCTACGAGCAGTACTTC	CAWSVGEGYEQYF
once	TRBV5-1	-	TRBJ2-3	TGCGCCAGCAGCTTAGGACTAACTAGCACAGATACGCAGTATTTT	CASSLGLTSTDTQYF
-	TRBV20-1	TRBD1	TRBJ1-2	TGCAGTGCTAGTCCTCCCCCGGGACAGGGGGCTAGTGGCTACACCTTC	CSASPPPGQGASGYTF
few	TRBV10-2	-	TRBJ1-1	TGCGCCAGCAGTGAATCGGGGAAAACTGAAGCTTTCTTT	CASSESGKTEAFF
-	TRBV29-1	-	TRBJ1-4	TGCAGCGTTGGGACTCCCAATGAAAAACTGTTTTTT	CSVGTPNEKLFF
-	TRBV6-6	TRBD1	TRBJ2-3	TGTGCCAGCAGTAGAATACAGGGGGCAGGCACAGATACGCAGTATTTT	CASSRIQGAGTDTQYF
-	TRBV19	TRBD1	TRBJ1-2	TGTGCCAGTATCCCCTCCGCAGACAGGGAACTAAACGGCTACACCTTC	CASIPSADRELNGYTF
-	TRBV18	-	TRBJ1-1	TGTGCCAGCTCAGGGACAATGAACACTGAAGCTTTCTTT	CASSGTMNTEAFF
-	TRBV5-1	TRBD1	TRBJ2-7	TGCGCCAGCAGTCCCGGGACAGGGACCTACGAGCAGTACTTC	CASSPGTGTYEQYF